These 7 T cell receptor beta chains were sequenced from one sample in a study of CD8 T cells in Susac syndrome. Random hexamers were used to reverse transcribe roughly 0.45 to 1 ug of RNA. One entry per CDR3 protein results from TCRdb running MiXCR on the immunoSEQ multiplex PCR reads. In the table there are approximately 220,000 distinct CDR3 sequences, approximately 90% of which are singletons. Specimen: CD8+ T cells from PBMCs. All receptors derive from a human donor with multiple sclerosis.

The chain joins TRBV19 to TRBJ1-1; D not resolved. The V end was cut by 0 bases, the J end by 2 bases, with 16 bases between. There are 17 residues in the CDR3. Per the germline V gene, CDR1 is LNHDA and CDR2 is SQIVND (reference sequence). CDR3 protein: CASSIEGWGTGNTEAFF. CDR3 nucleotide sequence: TGTGCCAGTAGTATAGAAGGATGGGGAACGGGAAACACTGAAGCTTTCTTT. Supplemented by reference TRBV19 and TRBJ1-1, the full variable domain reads DGGITQSPKYLFRKEGQNVTLSCEQNLNHDAMYWYRQDPGQGLRLIYYSQIVNDFQKGDIAEGYSVSREKKESFPLTVTSAQKNPTAFYLCASSIEGWGTGNTEAFFGQGTRLTVV.

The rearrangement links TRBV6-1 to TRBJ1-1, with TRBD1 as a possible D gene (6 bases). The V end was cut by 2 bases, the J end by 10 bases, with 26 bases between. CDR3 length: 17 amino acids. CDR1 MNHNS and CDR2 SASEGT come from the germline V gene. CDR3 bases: TGTGCCAGCAGTGAACCGACCTCAGGGGCCCTGGGGGACGGAGCTTTCTTT. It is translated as CASSEPTSGALGDGAFF.

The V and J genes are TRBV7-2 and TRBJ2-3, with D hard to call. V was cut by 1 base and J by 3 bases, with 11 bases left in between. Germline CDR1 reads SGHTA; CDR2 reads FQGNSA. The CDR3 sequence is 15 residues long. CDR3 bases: TGTGCCAGCAGCTTAGGTCGACATGGGACAGATACGCAGTATTTT. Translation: CASSLGRHGTDTQYF.

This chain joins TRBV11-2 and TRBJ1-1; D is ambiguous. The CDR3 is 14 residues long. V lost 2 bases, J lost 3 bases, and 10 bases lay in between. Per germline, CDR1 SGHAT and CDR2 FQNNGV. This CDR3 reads CASSLLPSYTEAFF. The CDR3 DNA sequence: TGTGCCAGCAGCTTATTACCCTCTTACACTGAAGCTTTCTTT.

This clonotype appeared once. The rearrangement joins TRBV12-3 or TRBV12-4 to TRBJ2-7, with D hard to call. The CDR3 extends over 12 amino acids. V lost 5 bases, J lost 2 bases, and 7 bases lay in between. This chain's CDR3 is CASSRWTYEQYF. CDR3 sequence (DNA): TGTGCCAGCAGTCGGTGGACCTACGAGCAGTACTTC.

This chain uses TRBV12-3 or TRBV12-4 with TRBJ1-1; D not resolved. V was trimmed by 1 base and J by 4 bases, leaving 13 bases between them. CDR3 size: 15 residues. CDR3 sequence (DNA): TGTGCCAGCAGTTTAGAGGAGGAGGGAGTCACTGAAGCTTTCTTT. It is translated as CASSLEEEGVTEAFF.

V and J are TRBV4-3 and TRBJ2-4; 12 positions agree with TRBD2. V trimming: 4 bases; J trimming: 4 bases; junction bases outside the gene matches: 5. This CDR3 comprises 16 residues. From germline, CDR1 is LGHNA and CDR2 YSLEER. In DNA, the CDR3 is TGCGCCAGCAGCCGACTAGCGGGAGTTTCAAAAAACATTCAGTACTTC. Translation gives CASSRLAGVSKNIQYF.